These 25 T cell receptor beta chains originate from one sample sequenced in a study of CXCR3-negative and CXCR3-positive naive CD8 T cells. With UMI labels, 5' RACE was used to prepare the TRB cDNA libraries. TCRdb derives one entry per CDR3 protein from the 5' RACE reads, leaving out DNA. Its clone listing holds 40,000 to 45,000 distinct CDR3 sequences. Sequenced: memory CD8+ T cells from blood. The receptors come from a human donor in good health. Some clones in this sample may be carry-over from other donors' samples.

J is TRBJ2-1 and V is TRBV7-9. There are 15 residues in the CDR3. The V gene's germline CDR1 is SEHNR and CDR2 FQNEAQ (reference sequence). CDR3 loop: CASSLAGGYYNEQFF.

This sequence joins TRBV4-1 and TRBJ2-3; the TCRdb D gene call, TRBD2, has no DNA to confirm it. This CDR3 contains 19 residues. The germline gives CDR1 MGHRA, CDR2 YSYEKL. CDR3 region: CASSQDSGGLAGRTDTQYF.

The rearrangement links TRBV6-6 to TRBJ2-3. The germline CDR1 and CDR2 sequences are MNHNY and SVGAGI (reference sequence). The CDR3 sequence is 14 residues long. The CDR3: CASSYIGLIDTQYF.

The chain couples TRBV9 to TRBJ2-7; TCRdb proposes TRBD1, but this gene call is untestable without DNA. The germline V gene encodes CDR1 SGDLS and CDR2 YYNGEE. The CDR3 contains 14 residues. CDR3 residues: CASSYGTGVTEQYF. Full variable domain (missing parts from reference TRBV9 and TRBJ2-7): DSGVTQTPKHLITATGQRVTLRCSPRSGDLSVYWYQQSLDQGLQFLIQYYNGEERAKGNILERFSAQQFPDLHSELNLSSLELGDSALYFCASSYGTGVTEQYFGPGTRLTVT.

CDR3 sequence reads: CASSLGASGDSYNEQFF. V gene TRBV7-8 combines with J gene TRBJ2-1; without DNA, the TCRdb call of TRBD2 cannot be checked. CDR1 is SGHVS and CDR2 is FQNEAQ in the germline V gene. The CDR3 covers 17 residues.

The rearrangement joins TRBV29-1 to TRBJ2-7; TCRdb lists TRBD1, though no DNA is available to test this call. Germline CDR1 reads SQVTM; CDR2 reads ANQGSEA. This CDR3 region has 14 residues. The CDR3 sequence: CSVTGTGVYYEQYF.

This chain joins TRBV29-1 and TRBJ1-2; no DNA is available, so the TRBD1 call from TCRdb remains unchecked. Germline V gene data show CDR1 as SQVTM and CDR2 as ANQGSEA. The CDR3 totals 12 residues. The CDR3 region is CSVEGLGPGYTF.

V usage is TRBV28 and J usage is TRBJ1-3; TCRdb reports TRBD1, a call that lacks DNA to check it against. Per germline, CDR1 MDHEN and CDR2 SYDVKM. This CDR3 has 19 residues. The CDR3 is CASRSGPGFLSTSGNTIYF.

The J gene is TRBJ2-1, the V gene TRBV11-3; the D call from TCRdb, TRBD2, cannot be confirmed without DNA. Germline CDR1 is SGHNT and CDR2 is YENEEA. The CDR3 has 21 amino acids. The CDR3 loop reads CASSFNPLAGLAGGPGNEQFF.

V usage is TRBV5-1 and J usage is TRBJ1-1; TCRdb proposes TRBD1, but this gene call is untestable without DNA. This CDR3 comprises 15 residues. The germline V gene encodes CDR1 SGHRS and CDR2 YFSETQ. CDR3 amino acids: CASSQLGGVETEAFF.

The chain employs TRBV6-2 or TRBV6-3 and TRBJ2-5; TCRdb's D call of TRBD1 is untestable without DNA. This CDR3 region has 16 residues. Germline CDR1 MNHEY, CDR2 SVGEGT. The CDR3 sequence is CASSYLSTGYQETQYF.

The V call is TRBV28, the J call TRBJ1-2; TCRdb lists TRBD1, though no DNA is available to test this call. The CDR3 sequence is 14 residues long. Germline V gene data show CDR1 as MDHEN and CDR2 as SYDVKM. The CDR3 sequence is CASSPRGGRDGYTF.

This chain links TRBV19 with TRBJ2-3; the TCRdb D gene call, TRBD1, has no DNA to confirm it. Germline CDR1 is LNHDA and CDR2 is SQIVND (reference sequence). This CDR3 region has 15 residues. CDR3 protein: CASSIWDGGTDTQYF.

The chain links TRBV5-5 to TRBJ2-2; TCRdb's D gene call, TRBD1, goes unchecked for lack of DNA. This CDR3 has 14 amino acids. Germline CDR1 SGHKS, CDR2 YYEKEE (reference sequence). CDR3 sequence: CASRSTGATGELFF.

The chain couples TRBV28 to TRBJ2-2; TCRdb names TRBD2, which stays unverified in the absence of DNA. This CDR3 comprises 16 residues. CDR1 MDHEN and CDR2 SYDVKM come from the germline V gene. The CDR3 region is CASSPLAGGTTGELFF.

The chain couples TRBV4-3 to TRBJ2-1; without DNA, the TCRdb call of TRBD1 cannot be checked. The CDR3 loop spans 13 amino acids. Germline V gene sequence: CDR1 LGHNA, CDR2 YSLEER. The CDR3: CASNGGQGDEQFF.

The chain is built from TRBV29-1 and TRBJ2-1; TCRdb's D gene call, TRBD2, goes unchecked for lack of DNA. The V gene's germline CDR1 is SQVTM and CDR2 ANQGSEA. The length of the CDR3 is 12 residues. The chain's CDR3 is CSVEERDLKQFF.

The gene calls are TRBV5-1 and TRBJ2-1; there is no DNA to check the TCRdb D call of TRBD2. This CDR3 is built from 13 residues. Germline values: CDR1 SGHRS, CDR2 YFSETQ. The CDR3 loop reads CASSFSGINEQFF. Complete variable domain (other parts from reference TRBV5-1 and TRBJ2-1): KAGVTQTPRYLIKTRGQQVTLSCSPISGHRSVSWYQQTPGQGLQFLFEYFSETQRNKGNFPGRFSGRQFSNSRSEMNVSTLELGDSALYLCASSFSGINEQFFGPGTRLTVL.

The V call is TRBV7-2, the J call TRBJ2-3. This CDR3 is 11 amino acids long. CDR1 is SGHTA and CDR2 is FQGNSA in the germline V gene. The CDR3 protein is CASSWGDTQYF.

The rearrangement links TRBV18 to TRBJ2-7; lacking DNA, the TRBD1 call made by TCRdb goes unchecked. Germline CDR1 reads KGHSH; CDR2 reads LQKENI. This CDR3 has 13 residues. The CDR3 sequence: CASSTGPSYEQYF.

The chain joins TRBV28 to TRBJ2-7; TCRdb reports TRBD1, a call that lacks DNA to check it against. Germline CDR1 is MDHEN and CDR2 is SYDVKM. The CDR3 is 16 amino acids. The CDR3 region is CASSLLGLDRAYEQYF.

The chain uses TRBV7-9 and TRBJ1-1. Germline lookup yields CDR1 SEHNR and CDR2 FQNEAQ (reference sequence). The CDR3 covers 13 residues. Here the CDR3 reads CASSFERNTEAFF. Full variable domain (rest looked up from reference TRBV7-9 and TRBJ1-1): DTGVSQNPRHKITKRGQNVTFRCDPISEHNRLYWYRQTLGQGPEFLTYFQNEAQLEKSRLLSDRFSAERPKGSFSTLEIQRTEQGDSAMYLCASSFERNTEAFFGQGTRLTVV.

The chain uses TRBV10-3 and TRBJ2-3; TCRdb gives TRBD1 as the D gene, but with no DNA this cannot be confirmed. There are 17 residues in the CDR3. Germline CDR1 and CDR2: ENHRY and SYGVKD. CDR3: CAISRPGTGLSTDTQYF.

This rearrangement joins TRBV20-1 to TRBJ2-7; TCRdb returns TRBD1, unconfirmable since there is no DNA. CDR3 size: 17 residues. CDR1 DFQATT and CDR2 SNEGSKA come from the germline V gene (reference sequence). The CDR3 loop is CSARDGETGASFYEQYF.

The rearrangement joins TRBV20-1 to TRBJ1-4; without DNA, the TCRdb call of TRBD1 cannot be checked. CDR1 is DFQATT and CDR2 is SNEGSKA in the germline V gene (reference sequence). The CDR3 spans 15 residues. The CDR3 protein is CSARGFYATNEKLFF.